The rows below give T cell receptor beta chains drawn from one sample of a study of T cell repertoires in cytomegalovirus infection. TCRdb redid the calling of the reads with MiXCR, one entry per CDR3 protein. The sample lists under 200,000 distinct CDR3 sequences; roughly 9% were seen once. The sequencing sample was made of PBMCs. These receptors were collected from a human donor in good health (CMV status not recorded). Some clones in this sample may be carry-over from other donors' samples. CDR3s include the opening cysteine and the closing phenylalanine or tryptophan. D genes are given only for firm matches. Clone size, where shown, is once, few, many, or a class for clones that have expanded.

d_gene: NA; v_gene: TRBV27; j_gene: TRBJ2-7; abundance: NA; CDR3aa: CASSPVNTQGFHEQYF; CDR3nt: TGTGCCAGCAGTCCCGTAAACACCCAGGGGTTCCACGAGCAGTACTTC
d_gene: TRBD1; v_gene: TRBV6-2/TRBV6-3; j_gene: TRBJ1-1; abundance: many; CDR3aa: CASRLTGSTEAFF; CDR3nt: TGTGCCAGCAGGTTGACAGGGTCCACTGAAGCTTTCTTT
d_gene: TRBD2; v_gene: TRBV20-1; j_gene: TRBJ2-3; abundance: few; CDR3aa: CSANVAGISTDTQYF; CDR3nt: TGCAGTGCTAACGTAGCGGGGATAAGCACAGATACGCAGTATTTT
d_gene: NA; v_gene: TRBV6-6; j_gene: TRBJ2-1; abundance: few; CDR3aa: CASRRDSSYNEQFF; CDR3nt: TGTGCCAGCAGGCGGGACTCCTCCTACAATGAGCAGTTCTTC
d_gene: TRBD2; v_gene: TRBV5-4; j_gene: TRBJ2-1; abundance: many; CDR3aa: CASSSGLAGSYNEQFF; CDR3nt: TGTGCCAGCAGCTCAGGATTAGCGGGGAGCTACAATGAGCAGTTCTTC
d_gene: TRBD2; v_gene: TRBV7-6; j_gene: TRBJ2-7; abundance: many; CDR3aa: CASSPGLAVEQYF; CDR3nt: TGTGCCAGCAGCCCGGGACTAGCGGTCGAGCAGTACTTC
d_gene: NA; v_gene: TRBV19; j_gene: TRBJ1-1; abundance: NA; CDR3aa: CASRYSGTEAFF; CDR3nt: TGTGCCAGTCGCTATTCGGGCACTGAAGCTTTCTTT
d_gene: TRBD2; v_gene: TRBV6-2/TRBV6-3; j_gene: TRBJ2-2; abundance: many; CDR3aa: CATGDYQNTGELFF; CDR3nt: TGTGCCACCGGGGACTACCAAAACACCGGGGAGCTGTTTTTT
d_gene: NA; v_gene: TRBV30; j_gene: TRBJ2-5; abundance: many; CDR3aa: CASLRQQETQYF; CDR3nt: TGTGCCTCGCTCCGACAACAAGAGACCCAGTACTTC
d_gene: TRBD1; v_gene: TRBV5-1; j_gene: TRBJ1-1; abundance: few; CDR3aa: CASSATGGNTEAFF; CDR3nt: TGCGCCAGCAGCGCTACAGGGGGTAACACTGAAGCTTTCTTT
d_gene: NA; v_gene: TRBV7-2; j_gene: TRBJ2-5; abundance: many; CDR3aa: CASSFSMEETQYF; CDR3nt: TGTGCCAGCAGCTTCTCCATGGAGGAGACCCAGTACTTC
d_gene: NA; v_gene: TRBV11-2; j_gene: TRBJ2-1; abundance: many; CDR3aa: CASSSERGGNNEQFF; CDR3nt: TGTGCCAGCAGCTCGGAGAGAGGAGGGAACAATGAGCAGTTCTTC
d_gene: NA; v_gene: TRBV29-1; j_gene: TRBJ2-3; abundance: NA; CDR3aa: CSVAQGTDTQYF; CDR3nt: TGCAGCGTTGCCCAGGGAACAGATACGCAGTATTTT
d_gene: NA; v_gene: TRBV7-8; j_gene: TRBJ1-5; abundance: many; CDR3aa: CASSALMGAGNQPQHF; CDR3nt: TGTGCCAGCAGCGCCCTTATGGGGGCTGGCAATCAGCCCCAGCATTTT
d_gene: NA; v_gene: TRBV5-5; j_gene: TRBJ2-1; abundance: few; CDR3aa: CASTQVGGVSEQFF; CDR3nt: TGTGCCAGCACTCAGGTGGGGGGAGTATCTGAGCAGTTCTTC
d_gene: NA; v_gene: TRBV19; j_gene: TRBJ1-3; abundance: many; CDR3aa: CASSIVRPISGNTIYF; CDR3nt: TGTGCCAGTAGTATAGTACGGCCAATCTCTGGAAACACCATATATTTT
d_gene: NA; v_gene: TRBV19; j_gene: TRBJ1-1; abundance: many; CDR3aa: CASSIRPKTGNTEAFF; CDR3nt: TGTGCCAGTAGTATACGGCCTAAGACTGGGAACACTGAAGCTTTCTTT
d_gene: TRBD2; v_gene: TRBV18; j_gene: TRBJ2-1; abundance: NA; CDR3aa: CASSPQSILAGYNEQFF; CDR3nt: TGTGCCAGCTCACCTCAATCGATTCTAGCGGGGTACAATGAGCAGTTCTTC
d_gene: NA; v_gene: TRBV12-3/TRBV12-4; j_gene: TRBJ1-1; abundance: many; CDR3aa: CASSLSAGEEAFF; CDR3nt: TGTGCCAGCAGTTTATCCGCAGGGGAAGAAGCTTTCTTT
d_gene: NA; v_gene: TRBV20-1; j_gene: TRBJ2-7; abundance: once; CDR3aa: CSARQVTRHEQYF; CDR3nt: TGCAGTGCTAGACAGGTGACACGCCACGAGCAGTACTTC
d_gene: TRBD1; v_gene: TRBV19; j_gene: TRBJ1-5; abundance: many; CDR3aa: CASSIWTGDSRNQPQHF; CDR3nt: TGTGCCAGTAGTATCTGGACAGGGGATTCGCGCAATCAGCCCCAGCATTTT
d_gene: NA; v_gene: TRBV4-3; j_gene: TRBJ1-1; abundance: NA; CDR3aa: CASSQIFNTEAFF; CDR3nt: TGCGCCAGCAGCCAAATATTCAACACTGAAGCTTTCTTT
d_gene: NA; v_gene: TRBV24-1; j_gene: TRBJ2-2; abundance: NA; CDR3aa: CATSDSRRGGWEAGELFF; CDR3nt: TGTGCCACCAGTGATTCACGCCGAGGGGGCTGGGAGGCCGGGGAGCTGTTTTTT
d_gene: TRBD1; v_gene: TRBV20-1; j_gene: TRBJ1-5; abundance: NA; CDR3aa: CSVLSGQGANQPQHF; CDR3nt: TGCAGTGTCCTGTCCGGACAGGGGGCTAATCAGCCCCAGCATTTT
d_gene: NA; v_gene: TRBV2; j_gene: TRBJ2-5; abundance: few; CDR3aa: CASSEALRRTQETQYF; CDR3nt: TGTGCCAGCAGTGAAGCGCTTCGGCGAACCCAAGAGACCCAGTACTTC
d_gene: NA; v_gene: TRBV7-2; j_gene: TRBJ2-7; abundance: many; CDR3aa: CASSLGLERVEQYF; CDR3nt: TGTGCCAGCAGCTTAGGACTCGAAAGGGTCGAGCAGTACTTC
d_gene: NA; v_gene: TRBV5-4; j_gene: TRBJ2-2; abundance: few; CDR3aa: CASSPEVLLNTGELFF; CDR3nt: TGTGCCAGCAGCCCAGAGGTACTACTGAACACCGGGGAGCTGTTTTTT
d_gene: NA; v_gene: TRBV28; j_gene: TRBJ2-1; abundance: few; CDR3aa: CASSLLGEGGRNEQFF; CDR3nt: TGTGCCAGCAGTTTATTGGGGGAGGGGGGCAGGAATGAGCAGTTCTTC
d_gene: NA; v_gene: TRBV20-1; j_gene: TRBJ1-1; abundance: few; CDR3aa: CSARDLGTWGTEAFF; CDR3nt: TGCAGTGCTAGAGATCTGGGGACTTGGGGCACTGAAGCTTTCTTT
d_gene: NA; v_gene: TRBV28; j_gene: TRBJ2-2; abundance: many; CDR3aa: CASSYGTGYGELFF; CDR3nt: TGTGCCAGCAGTTATGGAACAGGGTATGGGGAGCTGTTTTTT
d_gene: NA; v_gene: TRBV7-2; j_gene: TRBJ1-2; abundance: many; CDR3aa: CASSEVNYGYTF; CDR3nt: TGTGCCAGCAGCGAAGTTAACTATGGCTACACCTTC
d_gene: NA; v_gene: TRBV5-4; j_gene: TRBJ1-6; abundance: NA; CDR3aa: CASSLAGGPNNSPLHF; CDR3nt: TGTGCCAGCAGCTTGGCCGGGGGACCTAATAATTCACCCCTCCACTTT
d_gene: NA; v_gene: TRBV6-1; j_gene: TRBJ1-4; abundance: few; CDR3aa: CASRGRNNEKLFF; CDR3nt: TGTGCCAGCAGAGGACGGAATAATGAAAAACTGTTTTTT
d_gene: NA; v_gene: TRBV9; j_gene: TRBJ2-2; abundance: many; CDR3aa: CASSVATNTGELFF; CDR3nt: TGTGCCAGCAGCGTAGCGACGAACACCGGGGAGCTGTTTTTT
d_gene: NA; v_gene: TRBV7-9; j_gene: TRBJ1-6; abundance: many; CDR3aa: CASSFGTSDSPLHF; CDR3nt: TGTGCCAGCAGCTTCGGGACATCGGATTCACCCCTCCACTTT
d_gene: NA; v_gene: TRBV5-4; j_gene: TRBJ2-1; abundance: NA; CDR3aa: CASSENNEQFF; CDR3nt: TGTGCCAGCAGCGAAAACAATGAGCAGTTCTTC
d_gene: TRBD1; v_gene: TRBV6-2/TRBV6-3; j_gene: TRBJ2-1; abundance: NA; CDR3aa: CASRRDRAVSYNEQFF; CDR3nt: TGTGCCAGCAGAAGGGACAGAGCAGTCTCCTACAATGAGCAGTTCTTC
d_gene: NA; v_gene: TRBV6-2/TRBV6-3; j_gene: TRBJ1-6; abundance: many; CDR3aa: CASSRGDRLPLHF; CDR3nt: TGTGCCAGCAGCCGGGGAGACCGTCTACCCCTCCACTTT
d_gene: TRBD2; v_gene: TRBV20-1; j_gene: TRBJ2-7; abundance: few; CDR3aa: CSGLGTSGYEQYF; CDR3nt: TGCAGTGGCCTCGGGACTAGCGGCTACGAGCAGTACTTC
d_gene: NA; v_gene: TRBV11-1; j_gene: TRBJ2-1; abundance: many; CDR3aa: CASSLGGVLNEQFF; CDR3nt: TGTGCCAGCAGCTTAGGTGGCGTACTGAATGAGCAGTTCTTC
d_gene: NA; v_gene: TRBV7-9; j_gene: TRBJ1-2; abundance: few; CDR3aa: CASSSLGAGGVGYTF; CDR3nt: TGTGCCAGCAGCTCCCTGGGCGCCGGGGGGGTTGGCTACACCTTC
d_gene: NA; v_gene: TRBV4-3; j_gene: TRBJ1-2; abundance: many; CDR3aa: CASSQAWRVAGGYTF; CDR3nt: TGCGCCAGCAGCCAAGCATGGAGGGTGGCGGGTGGCTACACCTTC
d_gene: NA; v_gene: TRBV7-8; j_gene: TRBJ2-3; abundance: many; CDR3aa: CASIPVGGPDTQYF; CDR3nt: TGTGCCAGCATCCCAGTTGGTGGCCCAGATACGCAGTATTTT
d_gene: NA; v_gene: TRBV7-2; j_gene: TRBJ1-4; abundance: many; CDR3aa: CASSLGPATNEKLFF; CDR3nt: TGTGCCAGCAGCCTAGGACCCGCAACTAATGAAAAACTGTTTTTT
d_gene: NA; v_gene: TRBV15; j_gene: TRBJ1-1; abundance: many; CDR3aa: CATSRVKLLGTEAFF; CDR3nt: TGTGCCACCAGCAGAGTGAAGCTCCTCGGCACTGAAGCTTTCTTT
d_gene: NA; v_gene: TRBV20-1; j_gene: TRBJ1-5; abundance: few; CDR3aa: CSARLESNQPQHF; CDR3nt: TGCAGTGCTAGATTGGAAAGCAATCAGCCCCAGCATTTT
d_gene: TRBD1; v_gene: TRBV20-1; j_gene: TRBJ2-2; abundance: many; CDR3aa: CSARDLMSQTGSDTGELFF; CDR3nt: TGCAGTGCTAGAGATTTGATGAGCCAGACAGGGTCAGACACCGGGGAGCTGTTTTTT
d_gene: TRBD1; v_gene: TRBV7-2; j_gene: TRBJ2-1; abundance: many; CDR3aa: CASTSSGQAYNEQFF; CDR3nt: TGTGCCAGCACCTCCTCGGGACAGGCCTACAATGAGCAGTTCTTC
d_gene: NA; v_gene: TRBV7-9; j_gene: TRBJ1-1; abundance: many; CDR3aa: CASSLRSGGTEAFF; CDR3nt: TGTGCCAGCAGCTTACGGTCGGGGGGCACTGAAGCTTTCTTT
d_gene: TRBD1; v_gene: TRBV12-3/TRBV12-4; j_gene: TRBJ2-2; abundance: many; CDR3aa: CASSFRQGDTGELFF; CDR3nt: TGTGCCAGCAGTTTTAGACAGGGGGACACCGGGGAGCTGTTTTTT
d_gene: NA; v_gene: TRBV29-1; j_gene: TRBJ2-1; abundance: NA; CDR3aa: CSVGEVAEITYNEQFF; CDR3nt: TGCAGCGTGGGGGAGGTAGCGGAGATCACCTACAATGAGCAGTTCTTC
d_gene: NA; v_gene: TRBV15; j_gene: TRBJ1-1; abundance: few; CDR3aa: CATSRREGDNTEAFF; CDR3nt: TGTGCCACCAGCAGAAGAGAGGGGGATAACACTGAAGCTTTCTTT
d_gene: NA; v_gene: TRBV5-1; j_gene: TRBJ1-1; abundance: many; CDR3aa: CASSLQIMNTEAFF; CDR3nt: TGCGCCAGCAGCTTACAGATCATGAACACTGAAGCTTTCTTT